The source of this T cell receptor (beta chain) is a study of early T cells in non-severe SARS-CoV-2 infection. This clonotype was picked up a small number of times. MiXCR, applied by TCRdb to the 5' RACE reads, yields one record per CDR3 protein. Among 97,000 or so distinct CDR3 sequences, approximately 10% were seen once, and the ten largest hold roughly 4.5%. Germline trimming cut 5 bases from V and 6 bases from J; bases unmatched to any gene: 8. Germline V gene lookup returns CDR1 SGHTA and CDR2 FQGNSA. The length of the CDR3 is 15 residues. Source: whole blood, taken at baseline. The receptor was derived from an adult who was a healthcare worker with PCR-confirmed SARS-CoV-2 infection or an uninfected control (not recorded which). The chain uses TRBV7-2 and TRBJ2-7; 12 bases line up with TRBD2. The CDR3 is CASSPSSGRVREQYF. CDR3 coding DNA: TGTGCCAGCAGCCCGTCTAGCGGGAGGGTCCGCGAGCAGTACTTC.